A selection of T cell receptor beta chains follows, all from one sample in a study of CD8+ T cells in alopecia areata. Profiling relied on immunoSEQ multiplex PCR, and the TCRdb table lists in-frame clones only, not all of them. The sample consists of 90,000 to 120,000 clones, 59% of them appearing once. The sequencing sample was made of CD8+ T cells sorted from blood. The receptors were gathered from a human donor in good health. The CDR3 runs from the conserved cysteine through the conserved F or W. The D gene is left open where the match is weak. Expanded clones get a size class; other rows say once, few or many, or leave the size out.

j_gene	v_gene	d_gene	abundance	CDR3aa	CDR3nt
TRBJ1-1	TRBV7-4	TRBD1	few	CASSFRGRTFF	TGTGCCAGCAGCTTCAGGGGGCGAACTTTCTTT
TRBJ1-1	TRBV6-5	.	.	CASRPNLNTEAFF	TGTGCCAGCAGGCCGAATTTGAACACTGAAGCTTTCTTT
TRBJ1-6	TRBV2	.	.	CASKLDSSYNSPLHF	TGTGCCAGCAAACTAGATAGCTCCTATAATTCACCCCTCCACTTT
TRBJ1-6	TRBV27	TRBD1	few	CASSPYWTGNTPLHF	TGTGCCAGCAGTCCGTACTGGACAGGGAATACGCCCCTCCACTTT
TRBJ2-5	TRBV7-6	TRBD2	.	CASSLGEREETQYF	TGTGCCAGCAGCTTAGGGGAGCGGGAGGAGACCCAGTACTTC
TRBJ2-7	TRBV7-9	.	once	CASSQEGGGPLSLWEQYF	TGTGCCAGCAGCCAAGAGGGGGGGGGACCCCTAAGCCTATGGGAGCAGTACTTC
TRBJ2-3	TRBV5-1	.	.	CASSNTDTQYF	TGCGCCAGCAGCAACACAGATACGCAGTATTTT
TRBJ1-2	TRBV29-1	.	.	CSVDVEGGYGYTF	TGCAGCGTTGACGTAGAGGGCGGGTATGGCTACACCTTC
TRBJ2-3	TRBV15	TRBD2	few	CATSIQRGGTDTQYF	TGTGCCACCAGCATACAGCGGGGGGGCACAGATACGCAGTATTTT
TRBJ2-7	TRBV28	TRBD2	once	CASTSVAGGTYEQYF	TGTGCCAGCACCTCCGTAGCGGGGGGAACCTACGAGCAGTACTTC
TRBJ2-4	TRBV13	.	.	CASSLGHLLWKNIQYF	TGTGCCAGCAGCTTAGGGCACCTACTATGGAAAAACATTCAGTACTTC
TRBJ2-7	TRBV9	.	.	CASSPASASYEQYF	TGTGCCAGCAGCCCAGCTAGTGCATCCTACGAGCAGTACTTC
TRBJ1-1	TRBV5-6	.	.	CASSPNGAGTEAFF	TGTGCCAGCAGCCCGAATGGGGCAGGGACTGAAGCTTTCTTT
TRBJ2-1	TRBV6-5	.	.	CASSPGAGEQFF	TGTGCCAGCAGTCCGGGGGCCGGGGAGCAGTTCTTC
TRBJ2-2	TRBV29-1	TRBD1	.	CSAGTGGSGELFF	TGCAGCGCCGGGACAGGGGGTTCGGGGGAGCTGTTTTTT
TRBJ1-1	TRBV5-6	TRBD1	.	CASSIEDRGSAFF	TGTGCCAGCAGCATAGAAGACAGGGGTAGCGCTTTCTTT
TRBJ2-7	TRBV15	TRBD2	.	CATSTRLAGEQYF	TGTGCCACCAGCACCCGACTAGCGGGCGAGCAGTACTTC
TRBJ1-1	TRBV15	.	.	CATSSYGQEAFF	TGTGCCACCAGCAGTTACGGGCAGGAAGCTTTCTTT
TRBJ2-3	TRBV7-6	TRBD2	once	CASSASGGEGDTQYF	TGTGCCAGCAGCGCAAGCGGGGGGGAAGGAGATACGCAGTATTTT
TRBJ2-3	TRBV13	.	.	CASSSDTDTQYF	TGTGCCAGCAGCTCGGACACAGATACGCAGTATTTT
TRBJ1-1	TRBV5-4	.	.	CASSSRGEDTEAFF	TGTGCCAGCAGCTCCCGTGGGGAAGACACTGAAGCTTTCTTT
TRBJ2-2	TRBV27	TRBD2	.	CASGGGFVTGELFF	TGTGCCAGCGGCGGGGGGTTCGTCACCGGGGAGCTGTTTTTT
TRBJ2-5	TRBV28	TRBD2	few	CASSRLAETQYF	TGTGCCAGCAGCAGACTAGCGGAGACCCAGTACTTC
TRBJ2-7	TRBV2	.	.	CASRDSYEQYF	TGTGCCAGCAGGGACAGCTACGAGCAGTACTTC
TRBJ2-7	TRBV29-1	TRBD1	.	CSVGGRGTYEQYF	TGCAGCGTTGGGGGCAGGGGGACATACGAGCAGTACTTC
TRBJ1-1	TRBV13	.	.	CASRRGLTEAFF	TGTGCCAGCAGGAGAGGGCTCACTGAAGCTTTCTTT
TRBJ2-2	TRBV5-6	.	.	CASSLVAKNTGELFF	TGTGCCAGCAGCTTGGTAGCAAAGAACACCGGGGAGCTGTTTTTT
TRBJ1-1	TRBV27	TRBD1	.	CASSLLAGGFTEAFF	TGTGCCAGCAGTTTATTGGCAGGGGGATTTACTGAAGCTTTCTTT
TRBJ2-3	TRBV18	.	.	CAALGTSTDTQYF	TGTGCCGCCCTGGGGACTAGCACAGATACGCAGTATTTT